This TCR beta chain is drawn from a study of blood T cell repertoires in COVID-19. The table came from immunoSEQ multiplex PCR; TCRdb's copy has only in-frame clones and leaves some out. The data contain roughly 170,000 clones, 82% of them singletons. Adults between about 18 and 89 years of age took part from more than 20 US areas. Participants were placed into cohorts based on the clinical history they reported. Cohort 3 recovery required two negative PCRs, clearance, or symptom resolution. The receptor's source is a man between 60 and 70 years old who had recovered from COVID-19. The sequenced sample was PBMCs or T cells enriched from blood (not recorded which).

The CDR3 here is CASSSTSGGAHTGELFF. CDR3 sequence (DNA): TGTGCCAGCAGCTCGACTAGCGGGGGGGCCCACACCGGGGAGCTGTTTTTT. The chain uses TRBV7-7 and TRBJ2-2; TRBD2 agrees at 14 bases. V shed 4 bases and J 3 bases; nucleotides not matched to a gene: 4. CDR1 and CDR2 (germline): SSHAT, FNYEAQ (reference sequence). The length of the CDR3 is 17 residues. Drawing the rest from reference TRBV7-7 and TRBJ2-2, the complete variable domain is GAGVSQSPRYKVTKRGQDVTLRCDPISSHATLYWYQQALGQGPEFLTYFNYEAQPDKSGLPSDRFSAERPEGSISTLTIQRTEQRDSAMYRCASSSTSGGAHTGELFFGEGSRLTVL.